Detailed here is one TCR beta chain. The sample belongs to a study of blood T cell repertoires in COVID-19. Generated by immunoSEQ multiplex PCR, the TCRdb table keeps only in-frame clones and is missing some. This table holds a few hundred thousand clones, approximately 80% found once. Per the germline V gene, CDR1 is SGHTA and CDR2 is FQGNSA. The length of the CDR3 is 13 residues. V lost 3 bases, J lost 3 bases, and 3 bases lay in between. The TCR sequence derives from a woman between 40 and 55 years old who had recovered from COVID-19. The chain recombines TRBV7-2 with TRBJ2-6; D unclear. Sequencing used peripheral blood. Here the CDR3 DNA reads TGTGCCAGCAGCTTTTATGGGGCCAACGTCCTGACTTTC. Translation: CASSFYGANVLTF.